This record concerns one T cell receptor beta chain sequence. These data originate in a study of blood T cell repertoires in COVID-19. Looking at the study overall: Sites in the United States, Italy and Spain provided acute and convalescent COVID-19 samples.

This CDR3 is 12 amino acids long. Germline loops: CDR1 LGHNA, CDR2 YNFKEQ. Trimming took off 0 bases at V and 4 bases at J, with 3 bases between the two ends. Assay: immunoSEQ multiplex PCR; the TCRdb copy retains only in-frame clones and omits some. The data show hundreds of thousands of clones, around 80% seen once. The receptor comes from a man aged 25-45 years with acute COVID-19. The specimen sequenced was PBMCs or T cells enriched from blood (not recorded which). The V and J genes are TRBV4-2 and TRBJ1-1; unclear D gene. The CDR3 reads CASSQDITEAFF. DNA of the CDR3: TGTGCCAGCAGCCAAGACATCACTGAAGCTTTCTTT.